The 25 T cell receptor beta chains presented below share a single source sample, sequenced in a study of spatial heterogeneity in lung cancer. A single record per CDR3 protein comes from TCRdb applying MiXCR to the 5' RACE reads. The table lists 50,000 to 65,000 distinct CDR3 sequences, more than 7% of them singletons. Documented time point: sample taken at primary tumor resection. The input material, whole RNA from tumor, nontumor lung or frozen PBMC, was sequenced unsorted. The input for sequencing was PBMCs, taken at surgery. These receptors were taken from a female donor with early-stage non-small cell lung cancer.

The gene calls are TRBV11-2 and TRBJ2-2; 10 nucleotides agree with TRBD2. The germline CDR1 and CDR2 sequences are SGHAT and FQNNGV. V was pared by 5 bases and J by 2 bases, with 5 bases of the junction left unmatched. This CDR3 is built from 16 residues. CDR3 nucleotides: TGTGCCAGCAGCCCCCGGACTAGCGGAAACACCGGGGAGCTGTTTTTT. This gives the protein CASSPRTSGNTGELFF.

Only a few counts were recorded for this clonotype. The CDR3: CASSQERTDTQYF. CDR3 DNA sequence: TGTGCCAGCAGCCAAGAACGGACAGATACGCAGTATTTT. This chain uses TRBV4-2 with TRBJ2-3; no definite D call. Between the trimmed V and J ends, which lost 0 bases and 3 bases, there was a span of 4 bases. Germline-derived CDR1 and CDR2 are LGHNA and YNFKEQ. The CDR3 has 13 amino acids.

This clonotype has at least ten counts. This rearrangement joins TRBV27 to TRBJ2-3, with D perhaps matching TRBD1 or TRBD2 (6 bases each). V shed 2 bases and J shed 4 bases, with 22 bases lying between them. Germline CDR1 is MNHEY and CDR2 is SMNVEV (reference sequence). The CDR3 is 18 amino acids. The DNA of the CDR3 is TGTGCCAGCAGTTTAAAGGGATACGCGGACTACAGGGCAGATACGCAGTATTTT. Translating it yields CASSLKGYADYRADTQYF.

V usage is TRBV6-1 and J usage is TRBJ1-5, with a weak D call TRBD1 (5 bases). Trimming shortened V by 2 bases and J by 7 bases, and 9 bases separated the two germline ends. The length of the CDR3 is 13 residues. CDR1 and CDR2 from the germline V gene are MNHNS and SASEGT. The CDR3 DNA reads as TGTGCCAGCAGTGAATGGGGGAGGCAGCCCCAGCATTTT. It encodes CASSEWGRQPQHF.

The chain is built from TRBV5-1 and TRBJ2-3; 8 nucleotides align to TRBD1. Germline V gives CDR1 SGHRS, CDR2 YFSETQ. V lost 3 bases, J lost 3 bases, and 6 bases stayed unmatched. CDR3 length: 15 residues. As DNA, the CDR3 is TGCGCCAGCAGCTCCACAGGGGGTGCGACAGATACGCAGTATTTT. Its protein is CASSSTGGATDTQYF.

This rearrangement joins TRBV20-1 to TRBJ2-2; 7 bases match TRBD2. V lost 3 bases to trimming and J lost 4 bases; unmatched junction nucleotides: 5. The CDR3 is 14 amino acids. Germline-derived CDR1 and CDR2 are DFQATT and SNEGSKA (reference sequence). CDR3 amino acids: CSARGGPGTGELFF. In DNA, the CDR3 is TGCAGTGCTAGGGGAGGGCCGGGCACCGGGGAGCTGTTTTTT.

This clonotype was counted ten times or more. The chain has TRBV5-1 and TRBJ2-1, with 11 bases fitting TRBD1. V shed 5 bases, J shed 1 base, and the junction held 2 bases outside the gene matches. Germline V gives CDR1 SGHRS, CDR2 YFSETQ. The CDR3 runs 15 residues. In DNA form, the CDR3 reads TGCGCCAGCAGTGGGACAGGGGGATCCTACAATGAGCAGTTCTTC. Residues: CASSGTGGSYNEQFF. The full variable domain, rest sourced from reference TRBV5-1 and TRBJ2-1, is KAGVTQTPRYLIKTRGQQVTLSCSPISGHRSVSWYQQTPGQGLQFLFEYFSETQRNKGNFPGRFSGRQFSNSRSEMNVSTLELGDSALYLCASSGTGGSYNEQFFGPGTRLTVL.

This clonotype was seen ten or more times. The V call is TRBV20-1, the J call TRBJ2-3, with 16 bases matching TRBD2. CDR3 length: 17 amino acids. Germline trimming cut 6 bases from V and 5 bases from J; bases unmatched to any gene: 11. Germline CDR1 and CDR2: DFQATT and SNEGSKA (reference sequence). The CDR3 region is CSAFGTSGGAALDTQYF. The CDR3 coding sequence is TGCAGTGCGTTCGGGACTAGCGGGGGGGCCGCCCTAGATACGCAGTATTTT.

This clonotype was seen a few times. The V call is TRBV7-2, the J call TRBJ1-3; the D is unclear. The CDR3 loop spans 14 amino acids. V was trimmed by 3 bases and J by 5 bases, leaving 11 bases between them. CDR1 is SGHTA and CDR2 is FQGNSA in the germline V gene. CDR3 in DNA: TGTGCCAGCAGCTTGGACGGTAGCCGAAACACCATATATTTT. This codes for CASSLDGSRNTIYF.

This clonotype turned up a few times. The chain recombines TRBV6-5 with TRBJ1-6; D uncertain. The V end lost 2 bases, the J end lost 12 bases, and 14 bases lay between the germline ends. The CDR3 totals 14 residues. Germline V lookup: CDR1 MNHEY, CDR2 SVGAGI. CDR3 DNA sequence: TGTGCCAGCAGTTACGCGGGAAGCGAATTACCCCTCCACTTT. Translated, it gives CASSYAGSELPLHF.

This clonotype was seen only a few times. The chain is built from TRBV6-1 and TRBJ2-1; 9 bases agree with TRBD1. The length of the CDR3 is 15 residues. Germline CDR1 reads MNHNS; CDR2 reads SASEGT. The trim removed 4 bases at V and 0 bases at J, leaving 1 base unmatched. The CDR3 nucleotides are TGTGCCAGCAGTGGGGGACAGGGCTCCTACAATGAGCAGTTCTTC. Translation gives CASSGGQGSYNEQFF.

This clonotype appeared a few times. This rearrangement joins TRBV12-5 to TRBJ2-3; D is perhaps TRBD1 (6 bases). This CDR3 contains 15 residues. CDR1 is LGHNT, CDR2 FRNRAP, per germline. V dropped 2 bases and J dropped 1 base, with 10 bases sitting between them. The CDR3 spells CASGLLQGGTDTQYF. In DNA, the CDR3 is TGTGCTAGTGGTTTGCTACAGGGTGGCACAGATACGCAGTATTTT.

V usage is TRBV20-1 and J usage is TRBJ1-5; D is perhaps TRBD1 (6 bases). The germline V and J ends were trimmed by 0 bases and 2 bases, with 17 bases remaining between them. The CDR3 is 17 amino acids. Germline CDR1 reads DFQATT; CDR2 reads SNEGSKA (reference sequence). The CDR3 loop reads CSARDWRGEIRNQPQHF. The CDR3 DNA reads TGCAGTGCTAGAGATTGGAGGGGGGAAATACGCAATCAGCCCCAGCATTTT.

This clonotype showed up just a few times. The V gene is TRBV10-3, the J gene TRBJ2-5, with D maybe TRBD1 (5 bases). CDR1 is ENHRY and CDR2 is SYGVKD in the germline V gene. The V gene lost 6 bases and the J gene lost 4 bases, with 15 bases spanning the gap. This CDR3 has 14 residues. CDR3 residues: CAISKGQGGETQYF. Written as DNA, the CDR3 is TGTGCCATCAGCAAAGGGCAGGGCGGAGAGACCCAGTACTTC.

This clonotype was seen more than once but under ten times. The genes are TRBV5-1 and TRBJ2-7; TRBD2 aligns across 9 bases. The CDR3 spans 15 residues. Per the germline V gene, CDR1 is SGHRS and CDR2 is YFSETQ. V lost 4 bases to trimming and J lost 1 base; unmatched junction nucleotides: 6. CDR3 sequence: CASSRLSGSSYEQYF. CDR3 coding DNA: TGCGCCAGCAGCCGCCTTAGCGGGAGTTCCTACGAGCAGTACTTC.

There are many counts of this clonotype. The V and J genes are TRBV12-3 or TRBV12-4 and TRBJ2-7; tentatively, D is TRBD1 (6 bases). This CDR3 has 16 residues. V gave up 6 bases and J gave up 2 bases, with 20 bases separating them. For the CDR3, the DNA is TGTGCCAGCAGCCCAAGGGGGTTAGCGCTTCCCTACGAGCAGTACTTC. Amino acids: CASSPRGLALPYEQYF.

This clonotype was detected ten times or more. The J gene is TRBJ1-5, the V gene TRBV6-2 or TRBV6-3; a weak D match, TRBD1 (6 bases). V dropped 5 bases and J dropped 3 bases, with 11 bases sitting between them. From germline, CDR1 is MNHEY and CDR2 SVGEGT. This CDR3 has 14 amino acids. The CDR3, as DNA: TGTGCCAGCAGTCCACAGGGAAACAATCAGCCCCAGCATTTT. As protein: CASSPQGNNQPQHF.

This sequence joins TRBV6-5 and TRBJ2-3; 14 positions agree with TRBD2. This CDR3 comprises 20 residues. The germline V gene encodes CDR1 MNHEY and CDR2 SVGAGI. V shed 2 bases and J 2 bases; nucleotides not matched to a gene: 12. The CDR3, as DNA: TGTGCCAGCAGTTACCCCTCCGGGACTAGCGGGAGTTATCTCACAGATACGCAGTATTTT. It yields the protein CASSYPSGTSGSYLTDTQYF.

In nucleotides, the CDR3 is TGTGCCAGCAGTTTTCTCCGGACAGGAGAGACCCAGTACTTC. As protein: CASSFLRTGETQYF. The chain has TRBV27 and TRBJ2-5; TRBD1 matches at 7 bases. The germline CDR1 and CDR2 sequences are MNHEY and SMNVEV (reference sequence). V lost 3 bases and J lost 4; bases outside the gene matches: 5. This CDR3 contains 14 residues.

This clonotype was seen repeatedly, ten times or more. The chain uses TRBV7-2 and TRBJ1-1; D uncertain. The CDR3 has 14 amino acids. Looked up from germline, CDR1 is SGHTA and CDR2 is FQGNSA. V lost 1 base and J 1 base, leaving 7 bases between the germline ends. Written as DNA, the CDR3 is TGTGCCAGCAGCTTAGTCCCGGGGAACACTGAAGCTTTCTTT. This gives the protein CASSLVPGNTEAFF. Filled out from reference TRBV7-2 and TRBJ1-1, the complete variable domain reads GAGVSQSPSNKVTEKGKDVELRCDPISGHTALYWYRQSLGQGLEFLIYFQGNSAPDKSGLPSDRFSAERTGGSVSTLTIQRTQQEDSAVYLCASSLVPGNTEAFFGQGTRLTVV.

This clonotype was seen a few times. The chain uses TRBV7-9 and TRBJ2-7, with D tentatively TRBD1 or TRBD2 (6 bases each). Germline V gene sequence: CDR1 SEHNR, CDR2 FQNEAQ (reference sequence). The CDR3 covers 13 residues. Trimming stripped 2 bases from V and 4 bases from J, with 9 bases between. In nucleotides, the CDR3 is TGTGCCAGCAGCTTATGGGGGGCGTACGAGCAGTACTTC. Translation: CASSLWGAYEQYF.

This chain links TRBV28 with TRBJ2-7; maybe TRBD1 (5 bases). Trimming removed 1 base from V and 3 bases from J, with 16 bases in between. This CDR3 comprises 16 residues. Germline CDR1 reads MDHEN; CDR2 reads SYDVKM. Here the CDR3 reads CASSLSPGLNIYEQYF. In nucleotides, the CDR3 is TGTGCCAGCAGTTTATCGCCAGGGTTGAACATCTACGAGCAGTACTTC.

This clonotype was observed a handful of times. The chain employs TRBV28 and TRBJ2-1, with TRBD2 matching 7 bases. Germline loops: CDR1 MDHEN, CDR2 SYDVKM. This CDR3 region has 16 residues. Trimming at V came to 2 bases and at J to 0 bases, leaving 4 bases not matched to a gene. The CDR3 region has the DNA TGTGCCAGCAGTTTACAACTAGCGACCTCCTACAATGAGCAGTTCTTC. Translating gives CASSLQLATSYNEQFF.

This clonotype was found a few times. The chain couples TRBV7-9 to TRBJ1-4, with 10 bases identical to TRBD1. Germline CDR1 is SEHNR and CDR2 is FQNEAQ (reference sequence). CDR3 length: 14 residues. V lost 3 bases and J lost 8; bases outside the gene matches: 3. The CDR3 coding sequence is TGTGCCAGCAGCTTGAGGACAGGGGGAGAAAAACTGTTTTTT. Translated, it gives CASSLRTGGEKLFF.

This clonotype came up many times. This CDR3 is CAIRSGTSTDTQYF. DNA of the CDR3: TGTGCCATCAGGAGCGGTACTAGCACAGATACGCAGTATTTT. This chain joins TRBV10-3 and TRBJ2-3; possible D gene TRBD2, 5 bases. CDR1 is ENHRY and CDR2 is SYGVKD in the germline V gene. V lost 6 bases, J lost 0 bases, and 10 bases lay in between. This CDR3 region has 14 residues.